Shown below are 8 T cell receptor beta chains from a single sample sequenced in a study of blood T cell repertoires in COVID-19. Profiled with immunoSEQ multiplex PCR; TCRdb holds only in-frame clones, not every one. The sample has 380,000 or so clones, 70% to 90% seen once. Material: peripheral blood. The origin of the receptors is a woman in her sixties or seventies with COVID-19, enrolled during active disease.

This clone was counted a single time. The CDR3 reads CASSHQGQETQYF. For the CDR3, the DNA is TGTGCCAGCAGCCACCAGGGACAAGAGACCCAGTACTTC. The chain employs TRBV14 and TRBJ2-5; tentatively, D is TRBD1 (5 bases). Germline values: CDR1 SGHDN, CDR2 FVKESK. V was trimmed by 3 bases and J by 2 bases, leaving 7 bases between them. CDR3 size: 13 residues. Combining the CDR3 with reference TRBV14 and TRBJ2-5 gives the whole variable domain EAGVTQFPSHSVIEKGQTVTLRCDPISGHDNLYWYRRVMGKEIKFLLHFVKESKQDESGMPNNRFLAERTGGTYSTLKVQPAELEDSGVYFCASSHQGQETQYFGPGTRLLVL.

The rearrangement joins TRBV2 to TRBJ1-1; D ambiguous. The germline V gene has CDR1 SNHLY and CDR2 FYNNEI. V lost 4 bases, J lost 3 bases, and 12 bases lay in between. The CDR3 extends over 14 amino acids. The CDR3 protein is CASSAYRADTEAFF. The CDR3, as DNA: TGTGCCAGCAGTGCCTATCGAGCGGACACTGAAGCTTTCTTT.

This chain uses TRBV5-1 with TRBJ2-1; D gene uncertain. Per the germline V gene, CDR1 is SGHRS and CDR2 is YFSETQ. This CDR3 has 14 residues. V shed 4 bases and J shed 0 bases, with 8 bases lying between them. DNA of the CDR3: TGCGCCAGCAGCCCCTTATACTCCTACAATGAGCAGTTCTTC. It encodes CASSPLYSYNEQFF.

This rearrangement joins TRBV15 to TRBJ2-1; D uncertain. With 0 bases removed from V and 6 bases from J, the gap between germline ends came to 6 bases. This CDR3 has 13 residues. Germline V CDR1 and CDR2: LNHNV, YYDKDF (reference sequence). This CDR3 reads CATSRDFGNEQFF. The CDR3, as DNA: TGTGCCACCAGCAGAGATTTCGGCAATGAGCAGTTCTTC. The full variable domain, with the rest looked up from reference TRBV15 and TRBJ2-1, is DAMVIQNPRYQVTQFGKPVTLSCSQTLNHNVMYWYQQKSSQAPKLLFHYYDKDFNNEADTPDNFQSRRPNTSFCFLDIRSPGLGDTAMYLCATSRDFGNEQFFGPGTRLTVL.

This chain joins TRBV2 and TRBJ1-3, with D possibly being TRBD1 (5 bases). Germline V gene lookup returns CDR1 SNHLY and CDR2 FYNNEI. The V end lost 6 bases, the J end lost 4 bases, and 10 bases lay between the germline ends. The CDR3 runs 13 residues. In nucleotides, the CDR3 is TGTGCCAGCAGGGCCGGGGGAGGAAACACCATATATTTT. Amino acid sequence: CASRAGGGNTIYF.

The rearrangement uses TRBV4-1 and TRBJ2-7; TRBD1 matches 9 bases. This CDR3 spans 16 amino acids. The V gene's germline CDR1 is MGHRA and CDR2 YSYEKL. Trimming removed 4 bases from V and 1 base from J; junction bases left unmatched: 8. Here the CDR3 reads CASSPHPGTGSYEQYF. In DNA, the CDR3 is TGCGCCAGCAGCCCACATCCGGGGACAGGGTCCTACGAGCAGTACTTC.

V usage is TRBV7-2 and J usage is TRBJ2-7; possibly TRBD2 for D (5 bases). Trimming stripped 1 base from V and 7 bases from J, with 14 bases between. The CDR3 totals 14 residues. The germline gives CDR1 SGHTA, CDR2 FQGNSA. CDR3 in DNA: TGTGCCAGCAGCTTAGTTTCGCTAGCTGGTGAGCAGTACTTC. Amino acids: CASSLVSLAGEQYF.

V gene TRBV4-2 combines with J gene TRBJ1-2; TRBD1 aligns across 9 bases. The CDR3 spans 14 residues. Germline V gene data show CDR1 as LGHNA and CDR2 as YNFKEQ. V was clipped by 1 base and J by 4 bases; unmatched bases: 1. The CDR3 DNA is TGTGCCAGCAGCCAAGGGACAGGGGTCTATGGCTACACCTTC. Translated: CASSQGTGVYGYTF.